These 19 T cell receptor beta chains share one sample of origin, sequenced in a study of T-cell memory formation after mild COVID-19. Via MiXCR, TCRdb re-called the 5' RACE reads, giving one row per CDR3 protein. The repertoire includes roughly 410,000 distinct CDR3 sequences, approximately 24% of them detected once, and around 8.1% sits in the top ten. Material: PBMCs or a T cell subset sorted from them (not recorded which). These TCRs come from an adult woman who had mild COVID-19 (a few samples of this study predate the infection). Cell type and time point are not known.

This chain connects TRBV12-3 or TRBV12-4 to TRBJ1-2; TRBD1 might be the D (6 bases). V lost 6 bases and J 7 bases, leaving 15 bases between the germline ends. CDR3 length: 13 residues. The CDR3 coding sequence is TGTGCCAGCAGCCAGGGACAAAGATTTGGCTACACCTTC. Translated: CASSQGQRFGYTF.

This clonotype has more than one count but fewer than ten. The chain is built from TRBV7-3 and TRBJ1-1, with 8 nucleotides matching TRBD1. Germline V gene sequence: CDR1 SGHTA, CDR2 FQGTGA. The CDR3 is 15 amino acids. V was pared by 5 bases and J by 4 bases, with 9 bases of the junction left unmatched. The CDR3 region is CASSAQTGVVTEAFF. The CDR3 DNA reads TGTGCCAGCAGCGCCCAGACAGGGGTCGTCACTGAAGCTTTCTTT.

The table lists this clonotype with a few counts. The genes are TRBV20-1 and TRBJ1-1; D is undetermined. CDR3 size: 11 residues. Germline V lookup: CDR1 DFQATT, CDR2 SNEGSKA (reference sequence). The V end was cut by 2 bases, the J end by 1 base, with 2 bases between. The CDR3 DNA reads as TGCAGTGCTAGAAAGAACACTGAAGCTTTCTTT. Translating it yields CSARKNTEAFF.

This clonotype was counted a few times. The J gene is TRBJ2-1, the V gene TRBV3-1; D might be TRBD1 or TRBD2, each matching 7 bases. The germline gives CDR1 LGHDT, CDR2 YNNKEL (reference sequence). The CDR3 contains 14 residues. Trimming pared 4 bases from V and 10 bases from J, leaving 17 bases between. In DNA, the CDR3 is TGTGCCAGCAGCCCAGGGGGGGCCTTCTCCGAGCAGTTCTTC. Amino acid sequence: CASSPGGAFSEQFF.

This clonotype came up a few times. The chain is built from TRBV29-1 and TRBJ1-1; a weak D match, TRBD1 (5 bases). Deletions cut 7 bases from V and 6 bases from J, with 9 bases between. In germline, CDR1 is SQVTM, CDR2 ANQGSEA. There are 10 residues in the CDR3. CDR3: CSAGAAEAFF. The CDR3 region has the DNA TGCAGCGCCGGGGCGGCTGAAGCTTTCTTT.

The chain couples TRBV11-2 to TRBJ2-5; D is possibly TRBD1 (6 bases). The CDR3 loop spans 16 amino acids. V lost 4 bases and J 2 bases, leaving 17 bases between the germline ends. Germline V CDR1 and CDR2: SGHAT, FQNNGV. The CDR3 DNA reads as TGTGCCAGCAGCTACCAGGGCCGGGACAATCAAGAGACCCAGTACTTC. This encodes CASSYQGRDNQETQYF.

This clonotype has a handful of counts. This chain connects TRBV20-1 to TRBJ1-1, with D possibly matching TRBD1 (6 bases). V lost 5 bases and J lost 8, with 12 bases in between. The CDR3 is 11 amino acids. The germline gives CDR1 DFQATT, CDR2 SNEGSKA (reference sequence). The CDR3 reads CSASTGFEAFF. The CDR3 DNA sequence: TGCAGTGCTTCCACAGGGTTCGAAGCTTTCTTT.

This clonotype appeared a few times. The chain is built from TRBV24-1 and TRBJ2-3, with a weak D call TRBD2 (6 bases). The CDR3 consists of 16 residues. V was cut by 7 bases and J by 1 base, with 17 bases left in between. Germline assignment: CDR1 KGHDR and CDR2 SFDVKD. The CDR3: CATRYGGEAGTDTQYF. CDR3 bases: TGTGCCACCAGATACGGGGGTGAAGCGGGCACAGATACGCAGTATTTT.

The gene calls are TRBV6-5 and TRBJ2-3; the match to TRBD1 covers 9 bases. The CDR3 sequence is 17 residues long. CDR1 is MNHEY and CDR2 is SVGAGI in the germline V gene. The V segment lost 4 bases and the J segment 2 bases; nucleotides outside the gene matches: 10. CDR3: CASSLETGGGYTDTQYF. DNA for the CDR3: TGTGCCAGCAGTTTAGAGACAGGGGGGGGATACACAGATACGCAGTATTTT.

This clonotype was observed a handful of times. V and J are TRBV7-9 and TRBJ2-1; no definite D call. The germline V gene has CDR1 SEHNR and CDR2 FQNEAQ (reference sequence). The V end lost 2 bases, the J end lost 6 bases, and 17 bases lay between the germline ends. This CDR3 has 16 residues. CDR3 coding DNA: TGTGCCAGCAGCTTAACTGGAGACTCAGAGTCCAATGAGCAGTTCTTC. This sequence encodes CASSLTGDSESNEQFF. Supplemented by reference TRBV7-9 and TRBJ2-1, the full variable domain reads DTGVSQNPRHKITKRGQNVTFRCDPISEHNRLYWYRQTLGQGPEFLTYFQNEAQLEKSRLLSDRFSAERPKGSFSTLEIQRTEQGDSAMYLCASSLTGDSESNEQFFGPGTRLTVL.

The chain's CDR3 is CASSVGSGMSPEAFF. Here the CDR3 DNA reads TGTGCCAGCAGCGTAGGTTCAGGAATGAGCCCTGAAGCTTTCTTT. V and J are TRBV9 and TRBJ1-1; no firm D call. Germline assignment: CDR1 SGDLS and CDR2 YYNGEE. The CDR3 extends over 15 amino acids. Trimming took 0 bases from V and 6 from J, leaving 15 bases between them.

This clonotype was detected a few times. The chain joins TRBV7-9 to TRBJ2-3; D could derive from TRBD1 or TRBD2 (5 bases each). The CDR3 is 14 residues long. CDR1 is SEHNR, CDR2 FQNEAQ, per germline (reference sequence). Trimming left V 5 bases short and J 7 bases short, with 16 bases between. The CDR3 is CASSLGDRQYTQYF. CDR3 coding DNA: TGTGCCAGCAGCCTTGGGGACCGCCAATATACGCAGTATTTT. The full variable domain, with the rest looked up from reference TRBV7-9 and TRBJ2-3, is DTGVSQNPRHKITKRGQNVTFRCDPISEHNRLYWYRQTLGQGPEFLTYFQNEAQLEKSRLLSDRFSAERPKGSFSTLEIQRTEQGDSAMYLCASSLGDRQYTQYFGPGTRLTVL.

The chain has TRBV7-3 and TRBJ1-6, with D possibly matching TRBD1 (5 bases). The CDR3 loop spans 18 amino acids. V shed 1 base and J shed 5 bases, with 18 bases lying between them. From germline, CDR1 is SGHTA and CDR2 FQGTGA. DNA for the CDR3: TGTGCCAGCAGCTTAAGAGCTCCAGGAGGGGATCATAATTCACCCCTCCACTTT. Its protein product is CASSLRAPGGDHNSPLHF.

The chain carries TRBV30 and TRBJ2-3; unclear D gene. Deletions cut 0 bases from V and 0 bases from J, with 7 bases between. CDR1 GTSNPN and CDR2 SVGIG come from the germline V gene (reference sequence). This CDR3 region has 14 residues. The CDR3 is CAWSVSASTDTQYF. CDR3 nucleotide sequence: TGTGCCTGGAGTGTAAGTGCTAGCACAGATACGCAGTATTTT.

This clonotype has just a few counts. The rearrangement links TRBV6-1 to TRBJ2-1, with 8 bases matching TRBD2. Losses at the gene ends were 10 bases for V and 3 bases for J; bases not matched to a gene: 8. CDR3 length: 14 residues. CDR1 is MNHNS, CDR2 SASEGT, per germline. Here the CDR3 reads CATYSGIFYNEQFF. The CDR3 coding sequence is TGTGCCACCTATAGCGGGATCTTCTACAATGAGCAGTTCTTC.

This clonotype was seen a few times. V gene TRBV7-9 combines with J gene TRBJ2-2; D might be TRBD1 or TRBD2, each matching 5 bases. The germline V gene has CDR1 SEHNR and CDR2 FQNEAQ (reference sequence). The CDR3 sequence is 14 residues long. Between the trimmed V and J ends, which lost 7 bases and 0 bases, there was a span of 9 bases. This CDR3 reads CASTRGANTGELFF. CDR3 bases: TGTGCCAGCACCAGAGGGGCGAACACCGGGGAGCTGTTTTTT.

This clonotype was seen many times. The genes are TRBV12-3 or TRBV12-4 and TRBJ2-2, with a tentative D call TRBD1 (6 bases). The CDR3 sequence is 13 residues long. V lost 4 bases and J 8 bases, leaving 11 bases between the germline ends. The CDR3 nucleotides read TGTGCCAGCAGTTCTGCACAGGGAGGGGAGCTGTTTTTT. Encoded protein: CASSSAQGGELFF.

The genes are TRBV20-1 and TRBJ2-7, with 11 bases lining up with TRBD2. The V gene's germline CDR1 is DFQATT and CDR2 SNEGSKA (reference sequence). V dropped 5 bases and J dropped 2; count of bases not matched to a gene: 8. CDR3 length: 15 residues. CDR3 bases: TGCAGTGCTTTTGGACTAGCGGGCGCCGCCTACGAGCAGTACTTC. Its protein product is CSAFGLAGAAYEQYF.

V is TRBV14 and J is TRBJ2-2; D is unresolved. Germline CDR1 SGHDN, CDR2 FVKESK. The V end was cut by 4 bases, the J end by 0 bases, with 12 bases between. The CDR3 covers 16 residues. In DNA, the CDR3 is TGTGCCAGCAGCCGCGCAGGATCCGCGAACACCGGGGAGCTGTTTTTT. This translates into CASSRAGSANTGELFF.